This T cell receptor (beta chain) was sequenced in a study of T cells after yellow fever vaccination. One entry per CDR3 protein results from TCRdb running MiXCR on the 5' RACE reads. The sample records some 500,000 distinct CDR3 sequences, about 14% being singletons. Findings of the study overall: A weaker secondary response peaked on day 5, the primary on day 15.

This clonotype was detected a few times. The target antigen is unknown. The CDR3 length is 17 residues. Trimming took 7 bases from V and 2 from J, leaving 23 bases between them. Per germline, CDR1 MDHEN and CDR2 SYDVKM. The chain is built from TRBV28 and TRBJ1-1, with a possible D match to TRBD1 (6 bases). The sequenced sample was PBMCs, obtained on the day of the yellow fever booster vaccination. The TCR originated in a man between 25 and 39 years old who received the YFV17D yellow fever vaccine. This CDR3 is CASTGGGAQSLNTEAFF. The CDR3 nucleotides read TGTGCCAGCACGGGTGGGGGGGCGCAGAGTCTTAACACTGAAGCTTTCTTT.